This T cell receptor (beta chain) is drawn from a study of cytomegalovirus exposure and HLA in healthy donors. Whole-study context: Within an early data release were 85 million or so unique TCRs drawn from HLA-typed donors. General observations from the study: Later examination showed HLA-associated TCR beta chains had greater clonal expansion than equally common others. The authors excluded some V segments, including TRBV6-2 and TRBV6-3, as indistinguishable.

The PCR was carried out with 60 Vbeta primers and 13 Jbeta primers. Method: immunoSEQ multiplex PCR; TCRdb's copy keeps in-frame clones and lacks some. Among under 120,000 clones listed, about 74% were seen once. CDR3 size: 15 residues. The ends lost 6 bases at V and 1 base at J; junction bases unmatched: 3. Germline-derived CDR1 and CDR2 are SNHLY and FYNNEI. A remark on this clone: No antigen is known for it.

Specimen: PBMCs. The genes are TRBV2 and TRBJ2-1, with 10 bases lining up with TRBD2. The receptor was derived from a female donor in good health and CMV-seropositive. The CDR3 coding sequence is TGTGCCAGCAGGGAACTAGCGGGATCCTACAATGAGCAGTTCTTC. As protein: CASRELAGSYNEQFF.